The entry below gives a single T cell receptor (beta chain) sequence along with its context. The data are from a study of blood T cell repertoires in COVID-19. Study-level background: COVID-19 samples collected from the United States, Italy and Spain covered acute and convalescent phases.

Using immunoSEQ multiplex PCR, the repertoire was profiled, and TCRdb retains in-frame clones only, with some absent. The sample has approximately 100,000 clones; 90% to 95% are singletons. The CDR3 runs to 15 residues. V lost 2 bases, J lost 4 bases, and 12 bases lay in between. Germline CDR1 SGDLS, CDR2 YYNGEE. The gene calls are TRBV9 and TRBJ1-4; perhaps TRBD1 as D (5 bases). The TCR was taken from a man between 50 and 59 years old with acute or convalescent COVID-19. The sample taken for sequencing was peripheral blood. The CDR3 coding sequence is TGTGCCAGCAGCGTCGGAGGGCAGGGTAATGAAAAACTGTTTTTT. It yields the protein CASSVGGQGNEKLFF.